This T cell receptor (beta chain) appears in the sequencing data of a study of blood T cell repertoires in COVID-19. The CDR3 has 17 amino acids. Germline V gene sequence: CDR1 SNHLY, CDR2 FYNNEI. V shed 10 bases, J shed 2 bases, and the junction held 15 bases outside the gene matches. Profiled with immunoSEQ multiplex PCR; TCRdb holds only in-frame clones, not every one. The sample records 250,000 to 400,000 clones, under 90% being singletons. The sequenced sample consisted of peripheral blood. The sequence was collected from a woman aged 25 to 39 with COVID-19, enrolled during active disease. The chain carries TRBV2 and TRBJ2-7; 12 nucleotides line up with TRBD2. CDR3 coding DNA: TGTGCCACCAAAGGGGTCCGACTAGCGGGAGTTCCCTACGAGCAGTACTTC. It codes for CATKGVRLAGVPYEQYF.